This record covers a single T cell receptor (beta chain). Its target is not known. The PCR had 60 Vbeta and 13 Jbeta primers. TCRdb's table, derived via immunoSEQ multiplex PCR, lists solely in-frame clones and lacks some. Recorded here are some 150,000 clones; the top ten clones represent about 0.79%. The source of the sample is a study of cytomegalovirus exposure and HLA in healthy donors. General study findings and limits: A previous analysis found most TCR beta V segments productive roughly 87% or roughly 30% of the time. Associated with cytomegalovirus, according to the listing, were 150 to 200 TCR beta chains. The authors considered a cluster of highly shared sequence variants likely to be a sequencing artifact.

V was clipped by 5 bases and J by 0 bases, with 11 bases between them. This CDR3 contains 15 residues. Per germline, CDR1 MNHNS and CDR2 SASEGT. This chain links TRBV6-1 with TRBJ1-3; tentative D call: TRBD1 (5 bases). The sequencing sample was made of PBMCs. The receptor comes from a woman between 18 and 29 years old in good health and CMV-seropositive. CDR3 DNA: TGTGCCAGCAGTTTAGCAGGGCCCTCTGGAAACACCATATATTTT. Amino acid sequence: CASSLAGPSGNTIYF.